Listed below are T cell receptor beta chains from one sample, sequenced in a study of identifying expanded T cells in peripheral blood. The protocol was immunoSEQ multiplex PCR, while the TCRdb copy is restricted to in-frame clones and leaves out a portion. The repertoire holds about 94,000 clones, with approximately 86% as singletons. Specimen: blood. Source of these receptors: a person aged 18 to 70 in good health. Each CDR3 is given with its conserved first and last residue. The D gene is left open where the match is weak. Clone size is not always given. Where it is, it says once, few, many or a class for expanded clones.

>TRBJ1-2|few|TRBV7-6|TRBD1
TGTGCCAGCAGCGGACAGGGAAGCTATGGCTACACCTTC
CASSGQGSYGYTF
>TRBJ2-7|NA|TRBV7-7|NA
TGTGCCAGCAGCTTAAGTACGGACTACGAGCAGTACTTC
CASSLSTDYEQYF
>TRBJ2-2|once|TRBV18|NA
TGTGCCAGCTCACCACAAATCGTCCGGCCCGGGGAGCTGTTTTTT
CASSPQIVRPGELFF
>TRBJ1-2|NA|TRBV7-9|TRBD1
TGTGCCAGCAGCCCCACTTCGGGGACAGGGAGGACGATGGATGGCTACACCTTC
CASSPTSGTGRTMDGYTF
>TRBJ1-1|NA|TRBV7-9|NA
TGTGCCAGCAGCTTATTGGGGAACACTGAAGCTTTCTTT
CASSLLGNTEAFF
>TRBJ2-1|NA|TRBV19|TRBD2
TGTGCCAGTAGTATTGGGGCTAGCGGCTACTACAATGAGCAGTTCTTC
CASSIGASGYYNEQFF
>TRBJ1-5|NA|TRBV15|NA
TGTGCCACCAGCAGCTTAGACCTTAGCAATCAGCCCCAGCATTTT
CATSSLDLSNQPQHF
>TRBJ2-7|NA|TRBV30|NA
TGTGCCTGGAGTGTAGGGCCCGAGCAGTACTTC
CAWSVGPEQYF
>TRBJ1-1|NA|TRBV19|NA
TGTGCCAGTAGTTATTCCGGGGTCATGAACACTGAAGCTTTCTTT
CASSYSGVMNTEAFF
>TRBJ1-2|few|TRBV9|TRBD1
TGTGCCAGCAGCCCTGGACAGGAAAGGTACTATGGCTACACCTTC
CASSPGQERYYGYTF
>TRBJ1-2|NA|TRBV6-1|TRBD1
TGTGCCAGCAGTGCGATCACAGGGGGCGACTTCTATGGCTACACCTTC
CASSAITGGDFYGYTF
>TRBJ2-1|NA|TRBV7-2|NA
TGTGCCAGCAGTCTCAGGGTCCAGGAGCAGTTCTTC
CASSLRVQEQFF
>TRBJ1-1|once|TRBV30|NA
TGTGCCGGGGGGAGGAGTGAAGCTTTCTTT
CAGGRSEAFF
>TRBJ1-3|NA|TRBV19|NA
TGTGCCAGTAACTCAGGGTTCTCTGGAAACACCATATATTTT
CASNSGFSGNTIYF